The 30 T cell receptor beta chains listed next were all sequenced from one sample in a study of shared clonotypes between healthy human individuals. This table comes from immunoSEQ multiplex PCR, and its TCRdb copy is limited to in-frame clones, with some not included. Among more than 500,000 clones listed, approximately 95% were seen once. The sequencing sample was made of naive CD4+ T cells sorted from blood. Sample subset: CD45RA+ positively selected. These receptors came from a woman in her 30s in good health.

The V call is TRBV6-1, the J call TRBJ2-5; D gene ambiguous. CDR1 MNHNS and CDR2 SASEGT come from the germline V gene. CDR3 size: 13 residues. Trimming took 10 bases from V and 0 from J, leaving 12 bases between them. The CDR3 region is CAIDRSHQETQYF. The CDR3 region has the DNA TGTGCCATTGACCGGAGTCACCAAGAGACCCAGTACTTC.

This clone was recorded once. J is TRBJ2-2 and V is TRBV28; TRBD2 is a possible D gene (5 bases). The V end was cut by 4 bases, the J end by 4 bases, with 13 bases between. This CDR3 comprises 15 residues. Germline V gene data show CDR1 as MDHEN and CDR2 as SYDVKM. As DNA, the CDR3 is TGTGCCAGCAGTTCAGCGGCTAGCCTCACCGGGGAGCTGTTTTTT. Translating gives CASSSAASLTGELFF. Variable domain in full (rest from reference TRBV28 and TRBJ2-2): DVKVTQSSRYLVKRTGEKVFLECVQDMDHENMFWYRQDPGLGLRLIYFSYDVKMKEKGDIPEGYSVSREKKERFSLILESASTNQTSMYLCASSSAASLTGELFFGEGSRLTVL.

This clone appeared once. This chain joins TRBV27 and TRBJ2-7; no clear D gene. The V end was cut by 6 bases, the J end by 2 bases, with 14 bases between. Germline lookup yields CDR1 MNHEY and CDR2 SMNVEV (reference sequence). The CDR3 totals 14 residues. Here the CDR3 DNA reads TGTGCCAGCAGGCTAGAGAAGGGCGCCTACGAGCAGTACTTC. It translates to CASRLEKGAYEQYF.

The rearrangement links TRBV6-4 to TRBJ2-3; 10 positions match TRBD2. Germline V CDR1 and CDR2: MRHNA, SNTAGT. V was clipped by 4 bases and J by 7 bases; unmatched bases: 8. The CDR3 contains 15 residues. DNA for the CDR3: TGTGCCAGCAGTGTAACTAGCGGGGCCCCGAATACGCAGTATTTT. It yields the protein CASSVTSGAPNTQYF.

J is TRBJ1-1 and V is TRBV19; TRBD1 matches at 8 bases. The V segment lost 7 bases and the J segment 3 bases; nucleotides outside the gene matches: 4. There are 13 residues in the CDR3. Germline CDR1 is LNHDA and CDR2 is SQIVND (reference sequence). CDR3 DNA: TGTGCCAGTACTACGACAGGGGACACTGAAGCTTTCTTT. Encoded protein: CASTTTGDTEAFF.

The chain links TRBV15 to TRBJ1-2; D uncertain. The CDR3 spans 14 residues. Between the trimmed V and J ends, which lost 0 bases and 4 bases, there was a span of 9 bases. Germline assignment: CDR1 LNHNV and CDR2 YYDKDF (reference sequence). CDR3 loop: CATSRDPTSYGYTF. The CDR3 DNA sequence: TGTGCCACCAGCAGAGATCCAACAAGCTATGGCTACACCTTC.

The gene calls are TRBV29-1 and TRBJ2-5; D unresolved. V shed 5 bases and J shed 3 bases, with 10 bases lying between them. The CDR3 runs to 12 residues. CDR1 and CDR2 (germline): SQVTM, ANQGSEA. The CDR3 DNA reads as TGCAGCGTTAGGGCTTTCGAAGAGACCCAGTACTTC. This gives the protein CSVRAFEETQYF.

This chain links TRBV5-4 with TRBJ1-2, with 9 bases matching TRBD1. The CDR3 runs to 15 residues. Germline V CDR1 and CDR2: SGHNT, YYREEE (reference sequence). V shed 2 bases, J shed 5 bases, and the junction held 7 bases outside the gene matches. Here the CDR3 DNA reads TGTGCCAGCAGCTTCCGGGACAGGGTTTGGTATGGCTACACCTTC. This gives the protein CASSFRDRVWYGYTF.

J is TRBJ1-3 and V is TRBV6-1, with D hard to call. The V end lost 9 bases, the J end lost 9 bases, and 21 bases lay between the germline ends. This CDR3 contains 14 residues. CDR1 is MNHNS and CDR2 is SASEGT in the germline V gene. The DNA for the CDR3 is TGTGCCAGTTCATCCCGGCAGCCCCGGCTCACCATATATTTT. As protein: CASSSRQPRLTIYF.

The chain couples TRBV15 to TRBJ2-3; no firm D call. The length of the CDR3 is 13 residues. Trimming removed 0 bases from V and 7 bases from J, with 8 bases in between. Germline lookup yields CDR1 LNHNV and CDR2 YYDKDF (reference sequence). The CDR3 reads CATSRDRTNTQYF. Here the CDR3 DNA reads TGTGCCACCAGCAGAGATCGAACAAATACGCAGTATTTT.

This clone was detected only a few times. The chain combines TRBV15 with TRBJ1-5; TRBD1 is a possible D gene (6 bases). V lost 5 bases to trimming and J lost 0 bases, with 14 bases between them. Germline values: CDR1 LNHNV, CDR2 YYDKDF (reference sequence). The CDR3 sequence is 16 residues long. As DNA, the CDR3 is TGTGCCACCAGCCGATTACAGGGAAATAGCAATCAGCCCCAGCATTTT. Translated, it gives CATSRLQGNSNQPQHF.

The rearrangement uses TRBV13 and TRBJ2-5; D not resolved. The CDR3 is 13 amino acids. Looked up from germline, CDR1 is PRHDT and CDR2 is FYEKMQ (reference sequence). Trimming removed 5 bases from V and 7 bases from J, with 14 bases in between. The DNA for the CDR3 is TGTGCCAGCAGCCCTAAAAGGCGCGGGACCCAGTACTTC. This codes for CASSPKRRGTQYF.

The chain employs TRBV20-1 and TRBJ1-2, with 7 bases fitting TRBD1. The CDR3 contains 11 residues. The germline CDR1 and CDR2 sequences are DFQATT and SNEGSKA (reference sequence). V lost 5 bases, J lost 8 bases, and 5 bases stayed unmatched. In DNA, the CDR3 is TGCAGTGCTCCGGGACAGTGGGGCTACACCTTC. Protein product: CSAPGQWGYTF.

This chain joins TRBV28 and TRBJ2-2; the D is unclear. V was cut by 5 bases and J by 4 bases, with 17 bases left in between. Per the germline V gene, CDR1 is MDHEN and CDR2 is SYDVKM. The CDR3 extends over 16 amino acids. The CDR3 DNA follows: TGTGCCAGCAGTCGCCCGGGTGTAAGTCCCACCGGGGAGCTGTTTTTT. Translation: CASSRPGVSPTGELFF.

This chain joins TRBV18 and TRBJ1-3, with D possibly TRBD1 on 6 matching bases. Germline lookup yields CDR1 KGHSH and CDR2 LQKENI. The CDR3 totals 16 residues. V was trimmed by 5 bases and J by 0 bases, leaving 14 bases between them. The CDR3 loop is CASSTQDRASGNTIYF. CDR3 bases: TGTGCCAGCTCAACCCAGGACAGAGCCTCTGGAAACACCATATATTTT.

The gene calls are TRBV7-7 and TRBJ2-1; no definite D call. This CDR3 contains 14 residues. The germline V and J ends were trimmed by 5 bases and 8 bases, with 16 bases remaining between them. From germline, CDR1 is SSHAT and CDR2 FNYEAQ (reference sequence). The CDR3 loop is CASSQGPGRDEQFF. The CDR3 DNA follows: TGTGCCAGCAGCCAAGGACCTGGACGGGATGAGCAGTTCTTC.

This chain links TRBV6-1 with TRBJ1-2; TRBD1 matches at 7 bases. Germline values: CDR1 MNHNS, CDR2 SASEGT. This CDR3 contains 15 residues. After removal of 3 bases from V and 7 bases from J, the junction contained 11 bases not matched to a gene. CDR3: CASSDAGQRSGGYTF. DNA for the CDR3: TGTGCCAGCAGTGACGCGGGACAGAGAAGCGGTGGCTACACCTTC.

V gene TRBV4-2 combines with J gene TRBJ2-1, with TRBD2 identical over 7 bases. This CDR3 region has 19 residues. The germline V gene has CDR1 LGHNA and CDR2 YNFKEQ. The ends lost 1 base at V and 0 bases at J; junction bases unmatched: 12. The CDR3 spells CASSQVLWGRASSYNEQFF. CDR3 sequence (DNA): TGTGCCAGCAGCCAAGTCTTATGGGGGAGGGCAAGCTCCTACAATGAGCAGTTCTTC.

The rearrangement links TRBV6-1 to TRBJ2-7; D gene unclear. The CDR3 consists of 15 residues. V was pared by 5 bases and J by 2 bases, with 16 bases between. Germline V gene lookup returns CDR1 MNHNS and CDR2 SASEGT. CDR3 sequence: CASSLYSNSPYEQYF. CDR3 coding DNA: TGTGCCAGCAGTCTTTACAGCAATTCACCCTACGAGCAGTACTTC.

This sequence joins TRBV7-2 and TRBJ2-2; D may be TRBD2 (5 bases). CDR3 size: 16 residues. The V end was cut by 3 bases, the J end by 4 bases, with 15 bases between. Germline V gene sequence: CDR1 SGHTA, CDR2 FQGNSA. CDR3 sequence (DNA): TGTGCCAGCAGCTTGCGACGGGGTGGGTTCACCGGGGAGCTGTTTTTT. It yields the protein CASSLRRGGFTGELFF.

Comments on this clone: A junction boundary mismatches the germline segment, possibly from a read error. This same CDR3 is encoded by further DNA sequences in the sample. The chain couples TRBV29-1 to TRBJ2-5; TRBD2 agrees at 9 bases. This CDR3 spans 15 amino acids. Germline V gene sequence: CDR1 SQVTM, CDR2 ANQGSEA. The CDR3 loop is CSVVVAGEARETQYF. The CDR3 region has the DNA TGCAGCGTTGTCGTAGCGGGAGAGGCACGAGAGACCCAATACTTC. Filled out from reference TRBV29-1 and TRBJ2-5, the complete variable domain reads SAVISQKPSRDICQRGTSLTIQCQVDSQVTMMFWYRQQPGQSLTLIATANQGSEATYESGFVIDKFPISRPNLTFSTLTVSNMSPEDSSIYLCSVVVAGEARETQYFGPGTRLLVL.

The V and J genes are TRBV19 and TRBJ2-7; D is possibly TRBD2 (6 bases). Trimming removed 3 bases from V and 4 bases from J, with 22 bases in between. Germline V gene data show CDR1 as LNHDA and CDR2 as SQIVND (reference sequence). The CDR3 contains 17 residues. Here the CDR3 DNA reads TGTGCCAGTAGTATCATGAAGACTAGTGGCTCGGGTTACGAGCAGTACTTC. This codes for CASSIMKTSGSGYEQYF.

This chain links TRBV28 with TRBJ1-5; D remains unclear. V shed 3 bases and J shed 0 bases, with 9 bases lying between them. Germline V gene lookup returns CDR1 MDHEN and CDR2 SYDVKM. The CDR3 loop spans 15 amino acids. Here the CDR3 reads CASSLVQYSNQPQHF. The CDR3 DNA sequence: TGTGCCAGCAGTTTGGTACAGTATAGCAATCAGCCCCAGCATTTT. The variable domain in full, completed from reference TRBV28 and TRBJ1-5, reads DVKVTQSSRYLVKRTGEKVFLECVQDMDHENMFWYRQDPGLGLRLIYFSYDVKMKEKGDIPEGYSVSREKKERFSLILESASTNQTSMYLCASSLVQYSNQPQHFGDGTRLSIL.

The chain carries TRBV28 and TRBJ2-7; the D gene could be TRBD1 or TRBD2 (6 bases each). The length of the CDR3 is 17 residues. The V and J ends lost 1 base and 4 bases respectively, with 20 bases between them. Germline-derived CDR1 and CDR2 are MDHEN and SYDVKM. In DNA form, the CDR3 reads TGTGCCAGCAGTTTATTGGGAGGAGGGGGGCTAAGGTACGAGCAGTACTTC. Translated: CASSLLGGGGLRYEQYF. Filled out from reference TRBV28 and TRBJ2-7, the complete variable domain reads DVKVTQSSRYLVKRTGEKVFLECVQDMDHENMFWYRQDPGLGLRLIYFSYDVKMKEKGDIPEGYSVSREKKERFSLILESASTNQTSMYLCASSLLGGGGLRYEQYFGPGTRLTVT.

The V and J genes are TRBV2 and TRBJ2-7; D perhaps matches TRBD1 (6 bases). The CDR3 sequence is 14 residues long. Trimming cost V 3 bases and J 1 base, with 10 bases left between them. The germline gives CDR1 SNHLY, CDR2 FYNNEI. The CDR3 bases are TGTGCCAGCAGTGAGTGGGACACGTCCTACGAGCAGTACTTC. Its protein is CASSEWDTSYEQYF.

The DNA of the CDR3 is TGTGCCAGCAGATCCTGGGTCGCCCGGAGCGGTTCAAACGAGCAGTACTTC. It specifies CASRSWVARSGSNEQYF. The chain recombines TRBV28 with TRBJ2-7; D is possibly TRBD2 (5 bases). Trimming shortened V by 6 bases and J by 5 bases, and 26 bases separated the two germline ends. The CDR3 is made up of 17 amino acids. Germline CDR1 reads MDHEN; CDR2 reads SYDVKM.

The V call is TRBV7-2, the J call TRBJ2-3; D is undetermined. The V gene's germline CDR1 is SGHTA and CDR2 FQGNSA. This CDR3 is built from 12 residues. Trimming removed 5 bases from V and 2 bases from J, with 5 bases in between. CDR3 coding DNA: TGTGCCAGCAGCCATTACACAGATACGCAGTATTTT. This sequence encodes CASSHYTDTQYF.

The chain uses TRBV6-4 and TRBJ2-3; D possibly uses TRBD1 or TRBD2 (5 bases each). Per germline, CDR1 MRHNA and CDR2 SNTAGT. This CDR3 has 15 amino acids. V lost 7 bases and J 0 bases, leaving 14 bases between the germline ends. The CDR3 DNA reads as TGTGCCAGCACCCGGGACCCCTCTAGCACAGATACGCAGTATTTT. Translating gives CASTRDPSSTDTQYF.

This rearrangement joins TRBV28 to TRBJ2-4; TRBD1 matches at 7 bases. The germline V gene has CDR1 MDHEN and CDR2 SYDVKM. V gave up 6 bases and J gave up 0 bases; unmatched junction bases: 8. The CDR3 runs to 16 residues. The CDR3 DNA reads TGTGCCAGCAGCCCTGGACAGGTCCTAGCCAAAAACATTCAGTACTTC. The encoded protein is CASSPGQVLAKNIQYF.

The rearrangement links TRBV5-1 to TRBJ1-3, with D possibly matching TRBD1 (6 bases). Germline loops: CDR1 SGHRS, CDR2 YFSETQ. V was shortened by 4 bases and J by 0 bases, with 14 bases between the two germline ends. This CDR3 spans 16 amino acids. The CDR3 loop is CASSKNDRSSGNTIYF. The DNA of the CDR3 is TGCGCCAGCAGCAAGAACGACAGGTCCTCTGGAAACACCATATATTTT.